The 2 T cell receptor beta chains below come from one sample, sequenced in a study of T cell responses to AZD1222 COVID-19 vaccine. The assay was immunoSEQ multiplex PCR, and TCRdb's table has in-frame clones only and misses some. Here the sample spans roughly 110,000 clones, roughly 90% being singletons. This material consisted of peripheral blood, taken on day 0 of AZD1222 vaccination. Receptor source: an adult in good health.

This chain joins TRBV28 and TRBJ1-3, with D possibly TRBD1 on 5 matching bases. The CDR3 consists of 16 residues. Germline CDR1 MDHEN, CDR2 SYDVKM. V dropped 2 bases and J dropped 4 bases, with 15 bases sitting between them. The CDR3 bases are TGTGCCAGCAGTTTAAACCCCCCCGGGGACGGAAACACCATATATTTT. It is translated as CASSLNPPGDGNTIYF.

The CDR3 nucleotides read TGTGCCAGCAGTTTAGGAGGTCAGGGTACTGAAGCTTTCTTT. Translating it yields CASSLGGQGTEAFF. The rearrangement joins TRBV28 to TRBJ1-1, with D possibly being TRBD1 (5 bases). This CDR3 spans 14 amino acids. Germline CDR1 is MDHEN and CDR2 is SYDVKM. Trimming took off 2 bases at V and 5 bases at J, with 12 bases between the two ends.